This is a list of T cell receptor beta chains from one sample in a study of CD8 T cells in Susac syndrome. TCRdb re-analysed the immunoSEQ multiplex PCR reads in MiXCR, keeping a single row per CDR3 protein. Seen here are 75,000 to 80,000 distinct CDR3 sequences, roughly 94% observed once, and the top ten hold about 0.52%. The sequenced sample was CD8+ T cells from PBMCs. The receptors come from a human donor with Susac syndrome. The CDR3 runs from the conserved cysteine through the conserved F or W. The D gene is left open where the match is weak. The size field is filled for only some rows; it gives once, few, many or a size class.

j_call d_call clone_size v_call cdr3_nt cdr3_aa
TRBJ2-3 - - TRBV7-2 TGTGCCAGCAGGCCGGGGACGACCGAATTCACAGATACGCAGTATTTT CASRPGTTEFTDTQYF
TRBJ2-1 TRBD1 - TRBV5-4 TGTGCCAGTAGCCTCGGACAGGGGTACAATGAGCAGTTCTTC CASSLGQGYNEQFF
TRBJ2-2 - - TRBV2 TGTGCCAGCAGGGCAGGGGCCGGGGAGCTGTTTTTT CASRAGAGELFF
TRBJ2-2 - - TRBV4-1 TGCGCCAGCAGCCAAGAAGGAGACTACCGCGACACCGGGGAGCTGTTTTTT CASSQEGDYRDTGELFF
TRBJ2-1 - few TRBV5-6 TGTGCCAGCAGTTTAGGGGGAGGTGAGCAGTTCTTC CASSLGGGEQFF
TRBJ1-5 - - TRBV12-3/TRBV12-4 TGTGCCAGCAGTTTATGGCAGGGGAGCAATCAGCCCCAGCATTTT CASSLWQGSNQPQHF
TRBJ2-2 - - TRBV28 TGTGCCAGCAGTCCCCGTGGGGGGCGGGCCGGGGAGCTGTTTTTT CASSPRGGRAGELFF
TRBJ1-5 - - TRBV12-3/TRBV12-4 TGTGCCAGCAGTCGGACCTCTAATCAGCCCCAGCATTTT CASSRTSNQPQHF
TRBJ2-3 - - TRBV4-1 TGCGCCAGCAGCCAAAGGTCGGGACCGAGCACAGATACGCAGTATTTT CASSQRSGPSTDTQYF
TRBJ2-7 - once TRBV19 TGTGCCGTTACAGGGTATGGCAACGAGCAGTACTTC CAVTGYGNEQYF
TRBJ1-2 - - TRBV4-3 TGCGCCAGCAGCCCCACGCGGAGGGGCCCGAGGGACTATGGCTACACCTTC CASSPTRRGPRDYGYTF
TRBJ2-3 TRBD1 - TRBV27 TGTGCCAGCAGCCGATGGGACAGGGACACAGATACGCAGTATTTT CASSRWDRDTDTQYF
TRBJ2-2 TRBD1 - TRBV27 TGTGCCAGCAACTTCCAGGGGGCGGGCACCGGGGAGCTGTTTTTT CASNFQGAGTGELFF
TRBJ1-2 - - TRBV9 TGTGCCAGCAGCGTACCCCCCGAGGGGACCTATGGCTACACCTTC CASSVPPEGTYGYTF
TRBJ1-2 - - TRBV20-1 TGCAGTGCTAGATCCGGTCTTGGCAGGGCCGGCGGCTACACCTTC CSARSGLGRAGGYTF
TRBJ1-1 - - TRBV12-3/TRBV12-4 TGTGCCAGCAGTCAAACAGGGAGTTTCACTGAAGCTTTCTTT CASSQTGSFTEAFF
TRBJ2-1 TRBD1 - TRBV29-1 TGCAGCGTTGGGACAGGGGACCTCAATGAGCAGTTCTTC CSVGTGDLNEQFF
TRBJ2-3 TRBD2 - TRBV10-2 TGCGCCAGCAGTCATTCCGGGACTAGAGCATCCGATACGCAGTATTTT CASSHSGTRASDTQYF
TRBJ1-2 - - TRBV6-4 TGTGCCAGCAGGGACCCCCTAGATGGCTACACCTTC CASRDPLDGYTF
TRBJ2-3 - - TRBV27 TGTGCCAGCAGTTCCCTCCTATGGGTTACAGATACGCAGTATTTT CASSSLLWVTDTQYF
TRBJ1-2 TRBD1 - TRBV12-5 TGTGCTAGTGGTTTCAATAGGGACAGGGGGCGAGTTTATGGCTACACCTTC CASGFNRDRGRVYGYTF
TRBJ2-7 - - TRBV18 TGTGCCAGCTCACCAACCACCCGAGGCTACGAGCAGTACTTC CASSPTTRGYEQYF
TRBJ2-3 TRBD1 - TRBV5-1 TGCGCCAGCAGCTTGGCCGTGGGACAGGTTATCACTAGCACAGATACGCAGTATTTT CASSLAVGQVITSTDTQYF
TRBJ2-3 - - TRBV12-5 TGTGCTAGTGGTCCCGGGACCATCTTTGGGCGACCAGATACGCAGTATTTT CASGPGTIFGRPDTQYF
TRBJ2-7 TRBD1 - TRBV2 TGTGCCAGCAGTGATCCCCCCCGGACAGGGATAGGGGAGCAGTACTTC CASSDPPRTGIGEQYF
TRBJ2-1 TRBD2 - TRBV5-1 TGCGCCAGCAGCATATACCCGGGACTAGAGATCTACAATGAGCAGTTCTTC CASSIYPGLEIYNEQFF
TRBJ2-3 TRBD1 once TRBV7-9 TGTGCCAGCAGCCGCCGGGACAGGGACGTCGATACGCAGTATTTT CASSRRDRDVDTQYF
TRBJ2-1 TRBD2 - TRBV19 TGTGCCAGTAGTATCGGGGGGGCGATGGATGAGCAGTTCTTC CASSIGGAMDEQFF
TRBJ1-1 - once TRBV5-1 TGCGCCAGCAGCCTACCTGAACAGGGAAGGGGCACTGAAGCTTTCTTT CASSLPEQGRGTEAFF
TRBJ2-5 - once TRBV29-1 TGCAGCCCGCAGACTGGGCGGACCCAGTACTTC CSPQTGRTQYF
TRBJ2-3 TRBD2 - TRBV20-1 TGCAGTGCCGGAAAACTAGCGTCTCGCACAGATACGCAGTATTTT CSAGKLASRTDTQYF
TRBJ2-7 - - TRBV12-3/TRBV12-4 TGTGCCAGTACGACGACAGGTCTTTCCTACGAGCAGTACTTC CASTTTGLSYEQYF
TRBJ1-1 - - TRBV20-1 TGCAGTGCTACTGAGGGGTGGGTGGACACTGAAGCTTTCTTT CSATEGWVDTEAFF
TRBJ2-5 - - TRBV12-3/TRBV12-4 TGTGCCAGCAGTTTCGAAGGGGGACCTGGAGAGACCCAGTACTTC CASSFEGGPGETQYF
TRBJ1-2 - - TRBV27 TGTGCCAGCAGTGCAACACCTAACTATGGCTACACCTTC CASSATPNYGYTF
TRBJ2-7 TRBD1 once TRBV7-8 TGTGCCAGCAGCTGGCGACAGGGCTCCTACGAGCAGTACTTC CASSWRQGSYEQYF
TRBJ1-2 TRBD1 - TRBV15 TGTGCCACCAGCAGGGCCGGGACAGGGAATCCTTATGGCTACACCTTC CATSRAGTGNPYGYTF
TRBJ2-2 TRBD1 - TRBV14 TGTGCCAGCAGCCCCCGGACAGGGATCGGGGAGCTGTTTTTT CASSPRTGIGELFF